These T cell receptor beta chains were read from a single sample in a study of blood T cell repertoires in COVID-19. Repertoires were generated with immunoSEQ multiplex PCR, while TCRdb's copy carries only in-frame clones and drops some. Among roughly 230,000 clones, about 83% were seen once, and the ten largest hold more than 4%. Sequenced sample: peripheral blood. The receptors originated from a man aged 45 to 65 with acute or convalescent COVID-19. Each CDR3 is given with its conserved first and last residue. Each record gives: CDR3 protein, CDR3 DNA, D gene, V gene, J gene, clone size. A D gene is named only where the DNA matches it firmly. Not all rows give a size; the values are once, few, many and, for expanded clones, a class.

cdr3_aa: CASSLTGTGGLEQYF
cdr3_nt: TGTGCCAGCAGCCTTACCGGGACAGGGGGCCTCGAGCAGTACTTC
d_call: TRBD1
v_call: TRBV28
j_call: TRBJ2-7
clone_size: once

cdr3_aa: CASSPGTSGRNEQFF
cdr3_nt: TGTGCCAGCAGCCCCGGGACTAGCGGGCGAAATGAGCAGTTCTTC
d_call: TRBD2
v_call: TRBV13
j_call: TRBJ2-1
clone_size: .

cdr3_aa: CASSAGTGGGYTF
cdr3_nt: TGTGCCAGCTCAGCCGGGACAGGGGGTGGCTACACCTTC
d_call: TRBD1
v_call: TRBV18
j_call: TRBJ1-2
clone_size: few

cdr3_aa: CASSQGASGGLRETQYF
cdr3_nt: TGTGCCAGCAGCCAAGGGGCTAGCGGGGGTCTACGGGAGACCCAGTACTTC
d_call: TRBD2
v_call: TRBV3-1/TRBV3-2
j_call: TRBJ2-5
clone_size: once

cdr3_aa: CASSQQGGSSTDTQYF
cdr3_nt: TGTGCCAGCAGCCAACAAGGGGGATCAAGCACAGATACGCAGTATTTT
d_call: .
v_call: TRBV5-8
j_call: TRBJ2-3
clone_size: .

cdr3_aa: CASSFPLAGVPVNEQFF
cdr3_nt: TGTGCCAGCAGTTTTCCACTAGCGGGAGTCCCGGTCAATGAGCAGTTCTTC
d_call: TRBD2
v_call: TRBV28
j_call: TRBJ2-1
clone_size: .

cdr3_aa: CASSRQGAYEQYF
cdr3_nt: TGTGCCAGCTCACGGCAGGGGGCCTACGAGCAGTACTTC
d_call: TRBD1
v_call: TRBV18
j_call: TRBJ2-7
clone_size: .

cdr3_aa: CASVRDRAYGYTF
cdr3_nt: TGTGCCAGCGTTCGAGACAGGGCCTATGGCTACACCTTC
d_call: TRBD1
v_call: TRBV28
j_call: TRBJ1-2
clone_size: few

cdr3_aa: CASRPGLAPTYEQYF
cdr3_nt: TGTGCCAGCAGACCCGGACTAGCGCCTACCTACGAGCAGTACTTC
d_call: TRBD2
v_call: TRBV11-2
j_call: TRBJ2-7
clone_size: .

cdr3_aa: CASRFSTGFNYGYTF
cdr3_nt: TGTGCCAGCAGGTTCTCGACAGGCTTTAACTATGGCTACACCTTC
d_call: .
v_call: TRBV6-5
j_call: TRBJ1-2
clone_size: once

cdr3_aa: CASSYEPRPYLAEQFF
cdr3_nt: TGTGCCAGCAGTTACGAGCCTCGTCCTTACCTTGCTGAGCAGTTCTTC
d_call: .
v_call: TRBV6-6
j_call: TRBJ2-1
clone_size: .

cdr3_aa: CASGSGQGIAEAFF
cdr3_nt: TGTGCTAGTGGTTCGGGACAGGGTATCGCTGAAGCTTTCTTT
d_call: TRBD1
v_call: TRBV12-5
j_call: TRBJ1-1
clone_size: .

cdr3_aa: CASSRAQTSGADTQYF
cdr3_nt: TGTGCCAGTAGTAGGGCACAAACAAGCGGGGCAGATACGCAGTATTTT
d_call: TRBD2
v_call: TRBV19
j_call: TRBJ2-3
clone_size: .

cdr3_aa: CASSTENWGYTF
cdr3_nt: TGCGCCAGCAGCACGGAGAACTGGGGCTACACCTTC
d_call: .
v_call: TRBV5-1
j_call: TRBJ1-2
clone_size: .

cdr3_aa: CASSQDRNEQFF
cdr3_nt: TGCGCCAGCAGCCAAGATCGCAATGAGCAGTTCTTC
d_call: .
v_call: TRBV4-1
j_call: TRBJ2-1
clone_size: .

cdr3_aa: CAWSGRRLAGGDTQYF
cdr3_nt: TGTGCCTGGAGTGGGAGGAGACTAGCGGGGGGGGATACGCAGTATTTT
d_call: TRBD2
v_call: TRBV30
j_call: TRBJ2-3
clone_size: .

cdr3_aa: CAISAGTGELETQYF
cdr3_nt: TGTGCCATCAGTGCAGGGACAGGGGAGCTGGAGACCCAGTACTTC
d_call: TRBD1
v_call: TRBV10-3
j_call: TRBJ2-5
clone_size: .

cdr3_aa: CASSLEGRGGYTF
cdr3_nt: TGTGCCAGCAGCTTGGAAGGCAGGGGTGGCTACACCTTC
d_call: .
v_call: TRBV5-6
j_call: TRBJ1-2
clone_size: .

cdr3_aa: CAISESPVLGVGQPQHF
cdr3_nt: TGTGCCATCAGTGAATCCCCCGTGTTAGGGGTTGGACAGCCCCAGCATTTT
d_call: .
v_call: TRBV10-3
j_call: TRBJ1-5
clone_size: .

cdr3_aa: CASSLWSPGTDTQYF
cdr3_nt: TGTGCCAGCAGCTTGTGGAGTCCGGGCACAGATACGCAGTATTTT
d_call: .
v_call: TRBV5-8
j_call: TRBJ2-3
clone_size: .

cdr3_aa: CASSLDPGGYEQYF
cdr3_nt: TGTGCCAGCAGCTTGGACCCAGGGGGCTACGAGCAGTACTTC
d_call: TRBD1
v_call: TRBV5-4
j_call: TRBJ2-7
clone_size: .

cdr3_aa: CAISELASGDSYEQYF
cdr3_nt: TGTGCCATCAGTGAACTGGCTAGCGGGGACTCCTACGAGCAGTACTTC
d_call: TRBD2
v_call: TRBV10-3
j_call: TRBJ2-7
clone_size: .

cdr3_aa: CASSRELAATFTDTQYF
cdr3_nt: TGCGCCAGCAGCAGGGAGCTAGCGGCTACCTTCACAGATACGCAGTATTTT
d_call: TRBD2
v_call: TRBV4-1
j_call: TRBJ2-3
clone_size: .

cdr3_aa: CASSVGMGGTGSTPLHF
cdr3_nt: TGTGCCAGCAGCGTAGGGATGGGGGGGACAGGGTCTACACCCCTCCACTTT
d_call: TRBD1
v_call: TRBV9
j_call: TRBJ1-6
clone_size: .

cdr3_aa: CSVEDKGGLWDTQYF
cdr3_nt: TGCAGCGTTGAAGATAAGGGCGGGCTCTGGGATACGCAGTATTTT
d_call: .
v_call: TRBV29-1
j_call: TRBJ2-3
clone_size: .

cdr3_aa: CSVEPTFGRHFRANEQFF
cdr3_nt: TGCAGCGTTGAACCGACTTTCGGACGGCACTTCAGGGCTAATGAGCAGTTCTTC
d_call: .
v_call: TRBV29-1
j_call: TRBJ2-1
clone_size: .

cdr3_aa: CASSLGLDNEQFF
cdr3_nt: TGTGCCAGCAGCTTAGGTCTAGACAATGAGCAGTTCTTC
d_call: .
v_call: TRBV7-3
j_call: TRBJ2-1
clone_size: .

cdr3_aa: CASSLFYPSSYEQYF
cdr3_nt: TGCGCCAGCAGCTTGTTCTATCCTAGCTCCTACGAGCAGTACTTC
d_call: .
v_call: TRBV5-1
j_call: TRBJ2-7
clone_size: .

cdr3_aa: CASSQASGGASSYNEQFF
cdr3_nt: TGTGCCAGCAGCCAAGCTAGCGGGGGGGCGAGCTCCTACAATGAGCAGTTCTTC
d_call: TRBD2
v_call: TRBV3-1/TRBV3-2
j_call: TRBJ2-1
clone_size: .

cdr3_aa: CASSAGTGSDGYTF
cdr3_nt: TGTGCCAGCAGTGCCGGGACAGGGAGTGATGGCTACACCTTC
d_call: TRBD1
v_call: TRBV2
j_call: TRBJ1-2
clone_size: .

cdr3_aa: CASSPSRGPLYGYTF
cdr3_nt: TGTGCCAGCAGCCCCAGCCGAGGGCCCTTATATGGCTACACCTTC
d_call: .
v_call: TRBV9
j_call: TRBJ1-2
clone_size: .

cdr3_aa: CASRLTGLSGYTF
cdr3_nt: TGTGCCAGCAGGCTGACAGGGCTCTCGGGCTACACCTTC
d_call: TRBD1
v_call: TRBV11-2
j_call: TRBJ1-2
clone_size: .

cdr3_aa: CASSYGGLPNNEQFF
cdr3_nt: TGTGCCAGCAGTTACGGGGGACTTCCGAACAATGAGCAGTTCTTC
d_call: .
v_call: TRBV6-2/TRBV6-3
j_call: TRBJ2-1
clone_size: .

cdr3_aa: CASSLPTPLSEAFF
cdr3_nt: TGCGCCAGCAGTCTTCCGACTCCTTTATCTGAAGCTTTCTTT
d_call: .
v_call: TRBV23-1
j_call: TRBJ1-1
clone_size: once

cdr3_aa: CASSFTGTKGEGAGYTF
cdr3_nt: TGTGCCAGTAGTTTTACCGGGACAAAGGGTGAGGGGGCTGGCTACACCTTC
d_call: TRBD1
v_call: TRBV19
j_call: TRBJ1-2
clone_size: .

cdr3_aa: CASSPGQGQETQYF
cdr3_nt: TGTGCCAGCAGTCCCGGACAGGGCCAAGAGACCCAGTACTTC
d_call: TRBD1
v_call: TRBV11-3
j_call: TRBJ2-5
clone_size: .

cdr3_aa: CASSRGHWQPQHF
cdr3_nt: TGTGCCAGTAGCAGGGGACATTGGCAGCCCCAGCATTTT
d_call: .
v_call: TRBV19
j_call: TRBJ1-5
clone_size: .

cdr3_aa: CASSLFPGIAREQYF
cdr3_nt: TGCGCCAGCAGCTTGTTCCCGGGGATAGCGAGGGAGCAGTACTTC
d_call: .
v_call: TRBV5-1
j_call: TRBJ2-7
clone_size: .

cdr3_aa: CASSPQGVGQPQHF
cdr3_nt: TGTGCCAGCTCACCCCAGGGGGTGGGTCAGCCCCAGCATTTT
d_call: TRBD1
v_call: TRBV18
j_call: TRBJ1-5
clone_size: .

cdr3_aa: CASSHEGGNQPQHF
cdr3_nt: TGTGCCAGCAGCCATGAGGGGGGGAATCAGCCCCAGCATTTT
d_call: .
v_call: TRBV3-1/TRBV3-2
j_call: TRBJ1-5
clone_size: .

cdr3_aa: CASSPRNSPLHF
cdr3_nt: TGTGCCAGCAGCCCTCGTAATTCACCCCTCCACTTT
d_call: .
v_call: TRBV3-1/TRBV3-2
j_call: TRBJ1-6
clone_size: .

cdr3_aa: CASSQESSGSYPYF
cdr3_nt: TGTGCCAGCAGCCAAGAATCTAGCGGGAGCTATCCGTACTTC
d_call: TRBD2
v_call: TRBV14
j_call: TRBJ2-7
clone_size: .

cdr3_aa: CASSAPPLATNEQFF
cdr3_nt: TGTGCCAGCAGCGCACCGCCACTAGCGACCAATGAGCAGTTCTTC
d_call: TRBD2
v_call: TRBV11-3
j_call: TRBJ2-1
clone_size: .

cdr3_aa: CASSLNGDSYNEQFF
cdr3_nt: TGTGCCAGCAGCTTAAACGGGGATTCCTACAATGAGCAGTTCTTC
d_call: .
v_call: TRBV11-3
j_call: TRBJ2-1
clone_size: .

cdr3_aa: CASSFPQDRGRREQYF
cdr3_nt: TGTGCCAGCAGTTTCCCCCAGGACAGGGGGCGAAGAGAGCAGTACTTC
d_call: TRBD1
v_call: TRBV28
j_call: TRBJ2-7
clone_size: medium-sized

cdr3_aa: CASSLGPSGGLYSTDTQYF
cdr3_nt: TGTGCCAGCAGCTTAGGCCCTAGCGGGGGGTTGTATAGCACAGATACGCAGTATTTT
d_call: TRBD2
v_call: TRBV7-2
j_call: TRBJ2-3
clone_size: .

cdr3_aa: CASGLVSGLAGGHGLFF
cdr3_nt: TGTGCTAGTGGTTTGGTATCCGGCCTAGCGGGGGGGCATGGTCTGTTTTTT
d_call: TRBD2
v_call: TRBV12-5
j_call: TRBJ2-2
clone_size: .

cdr3_aa: CASSATGSYEQYF
cdr3_nt: TGTGCCAGTAGTGCGACAGGCTCCTACGAGCAGTACTTC
d_call: .
v_call: TRBV19
j_call: TRBJ2-7
clone_size: .

cdr3_aa: CASSGQGNSPLHF
cdr3_nt: TGTGCCAGCAGCGGACAGGGTAATTCACCCCTCCACTTT
d_call: TRBD1
v_call: TRBV3-1/TRBV3-2
j_call: TRBJ1-6
clone_size: few

cdr3_aa: CASSPTGTGDQPQHF
cdr3_nt: TGTGCCAGCAGCCCCACCGGGACAGGGGATCAGCCCCAGCATTTT
d_call: TRBD1
v_call: TRBV9
j_call: TRBJ1-5
clone_size: .

cdr3_aa: CASSLSRSAGPQYF
cdr3_nt: TGTGCCAGCAGTTTATCGAGGTCGGCAGGGCCGCAGTATTTT
d_call: .
v_call: TRBV27
j_call: TRBJ2-3
clone_size: .